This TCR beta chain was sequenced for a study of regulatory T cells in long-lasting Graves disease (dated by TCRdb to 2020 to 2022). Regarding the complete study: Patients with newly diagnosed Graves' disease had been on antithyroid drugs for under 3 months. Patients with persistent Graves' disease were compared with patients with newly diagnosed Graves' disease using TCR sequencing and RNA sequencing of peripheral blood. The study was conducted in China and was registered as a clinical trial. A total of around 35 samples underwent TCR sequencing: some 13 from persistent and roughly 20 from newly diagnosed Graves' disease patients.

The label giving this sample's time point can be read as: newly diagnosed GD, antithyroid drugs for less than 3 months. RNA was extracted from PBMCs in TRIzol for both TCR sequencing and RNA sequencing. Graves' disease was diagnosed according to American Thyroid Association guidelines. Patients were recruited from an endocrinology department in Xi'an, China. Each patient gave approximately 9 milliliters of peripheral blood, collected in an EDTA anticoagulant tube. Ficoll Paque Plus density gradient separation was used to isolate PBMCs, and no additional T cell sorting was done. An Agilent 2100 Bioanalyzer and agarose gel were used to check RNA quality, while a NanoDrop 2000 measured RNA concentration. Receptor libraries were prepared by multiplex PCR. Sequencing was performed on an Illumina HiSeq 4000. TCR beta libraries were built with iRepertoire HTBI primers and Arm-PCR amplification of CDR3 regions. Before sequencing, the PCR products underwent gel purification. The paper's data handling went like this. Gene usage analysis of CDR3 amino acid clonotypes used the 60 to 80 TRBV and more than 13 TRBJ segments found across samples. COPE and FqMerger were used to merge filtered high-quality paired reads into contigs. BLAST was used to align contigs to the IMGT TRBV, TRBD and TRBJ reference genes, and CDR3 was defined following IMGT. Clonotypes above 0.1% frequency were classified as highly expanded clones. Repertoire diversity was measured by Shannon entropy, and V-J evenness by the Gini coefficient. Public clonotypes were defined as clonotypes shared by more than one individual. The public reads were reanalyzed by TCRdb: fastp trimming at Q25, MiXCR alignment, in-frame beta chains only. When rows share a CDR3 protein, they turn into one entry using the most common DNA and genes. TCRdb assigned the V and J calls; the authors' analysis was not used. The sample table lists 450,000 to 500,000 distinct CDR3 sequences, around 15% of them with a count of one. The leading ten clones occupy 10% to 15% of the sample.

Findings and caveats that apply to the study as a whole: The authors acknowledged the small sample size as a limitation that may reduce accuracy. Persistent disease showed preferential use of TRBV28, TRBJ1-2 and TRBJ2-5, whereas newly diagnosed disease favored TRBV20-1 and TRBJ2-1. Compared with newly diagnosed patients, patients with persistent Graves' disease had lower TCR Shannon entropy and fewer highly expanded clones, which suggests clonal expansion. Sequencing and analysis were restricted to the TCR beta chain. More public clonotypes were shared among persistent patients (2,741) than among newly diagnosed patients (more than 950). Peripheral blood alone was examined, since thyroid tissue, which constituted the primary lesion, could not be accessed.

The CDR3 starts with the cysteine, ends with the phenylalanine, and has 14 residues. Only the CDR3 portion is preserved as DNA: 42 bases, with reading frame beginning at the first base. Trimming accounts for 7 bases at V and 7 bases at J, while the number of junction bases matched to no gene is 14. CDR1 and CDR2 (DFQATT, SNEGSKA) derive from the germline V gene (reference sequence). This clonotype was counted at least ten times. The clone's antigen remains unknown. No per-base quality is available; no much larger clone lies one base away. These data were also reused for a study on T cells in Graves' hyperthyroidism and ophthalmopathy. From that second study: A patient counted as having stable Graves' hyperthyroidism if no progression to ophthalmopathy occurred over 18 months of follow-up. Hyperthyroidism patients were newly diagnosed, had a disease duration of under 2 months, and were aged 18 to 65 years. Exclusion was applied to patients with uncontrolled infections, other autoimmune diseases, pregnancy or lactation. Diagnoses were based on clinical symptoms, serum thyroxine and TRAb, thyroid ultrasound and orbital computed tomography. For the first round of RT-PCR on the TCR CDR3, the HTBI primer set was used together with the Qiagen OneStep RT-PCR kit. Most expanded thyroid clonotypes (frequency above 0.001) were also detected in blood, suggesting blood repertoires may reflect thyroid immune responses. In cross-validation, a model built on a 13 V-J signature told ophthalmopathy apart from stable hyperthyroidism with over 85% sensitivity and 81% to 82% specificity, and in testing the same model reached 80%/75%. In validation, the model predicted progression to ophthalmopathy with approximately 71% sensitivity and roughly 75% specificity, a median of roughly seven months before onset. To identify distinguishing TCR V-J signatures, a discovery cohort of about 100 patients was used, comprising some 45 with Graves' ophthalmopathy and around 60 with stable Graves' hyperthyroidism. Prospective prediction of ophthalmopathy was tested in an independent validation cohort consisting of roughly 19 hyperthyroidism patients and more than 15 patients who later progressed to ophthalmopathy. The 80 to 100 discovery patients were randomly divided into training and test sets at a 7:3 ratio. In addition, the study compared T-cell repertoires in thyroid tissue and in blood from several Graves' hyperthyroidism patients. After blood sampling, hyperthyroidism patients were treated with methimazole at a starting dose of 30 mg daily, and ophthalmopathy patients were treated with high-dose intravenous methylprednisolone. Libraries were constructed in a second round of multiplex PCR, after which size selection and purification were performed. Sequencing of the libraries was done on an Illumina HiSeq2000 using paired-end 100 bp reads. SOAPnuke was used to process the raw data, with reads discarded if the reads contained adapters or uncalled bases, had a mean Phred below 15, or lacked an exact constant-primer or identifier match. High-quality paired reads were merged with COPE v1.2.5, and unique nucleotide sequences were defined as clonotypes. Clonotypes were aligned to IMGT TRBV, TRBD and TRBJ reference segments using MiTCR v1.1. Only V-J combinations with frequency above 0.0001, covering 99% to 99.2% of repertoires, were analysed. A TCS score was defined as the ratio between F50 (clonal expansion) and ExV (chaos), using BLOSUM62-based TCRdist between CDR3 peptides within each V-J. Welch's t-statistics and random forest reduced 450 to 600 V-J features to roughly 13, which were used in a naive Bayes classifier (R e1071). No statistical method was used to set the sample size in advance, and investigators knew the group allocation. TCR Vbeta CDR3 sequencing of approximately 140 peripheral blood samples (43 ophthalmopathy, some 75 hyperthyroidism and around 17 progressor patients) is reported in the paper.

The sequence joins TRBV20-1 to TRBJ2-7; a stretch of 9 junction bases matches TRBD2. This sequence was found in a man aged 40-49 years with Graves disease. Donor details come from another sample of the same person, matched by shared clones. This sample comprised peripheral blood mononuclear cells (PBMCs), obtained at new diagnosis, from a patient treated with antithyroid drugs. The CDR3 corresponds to CSVGLAGSFVEQYF. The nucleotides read TGCAGTGTGGGGCTAGCGGGAAGTTTTGTGGAGCAGTACTTC.